Each of the 30 T cell receptor beta chains below was sequenced from the same sample in a study of T cell responses to AZD1222 COVID-19 vaccine. The table came from immunoSEQ multiplex PCR; TCRdb's copy has only in-frame clones and leaves some out. Found here are tens of thousands of clones, 88% of them singletons; the top ten hold about 5.5%. Here the sequenced sample was peripheral blood, taken on day 0 of MenACWY control vaccination. These TCRs come from an adult in good health.

The chain is built from TRBV9 and TRBJ1-2, with D unresolved. V shed 0 bases and J shed 4 bases, with 10 bases lying between them. The CDR3 consists of 14 residues. Germline CDR1 SGDLS, CDR2 YYNGEE. This CDR3 reads CASSVEGFSYGYTF. The CDR3 DNA sequence: TGTGCCAGCAGCGTAGAAGGGTTCTCCTATGGCTACACCTTC.

V is TRBV6-5 and J is TRBJ1-5; D unclear. Deletions cut 7 bases from V and 0 bases from J, with 10 bases between. CDR1 is MNHEY and CDR2 is SVGAGI in the germline V gene. CDR3 length: 14 residues. CDR3 in amino acids: CASNARNSNQPQHF. The CDR3 bases are TGTGCCAGCAATGCGCGAAATAGCAATCAGCCCCAGCATTTT.

V and J are TRBV5-4 and TRBJ2-5; maybe TRBD2 (5 bases). The germline V gene has CDR1 SGHNT and CDR2 YYREEE (reference sequence). The CDR3 has 13 residues. Trimming took 1 base from V and 5 from J, leaving 9 bases between them. CDR3 sequence: CASSLQLEETQYF. The CDR3, as DNA: TGTGCCAGCAGCTTGCAACTAGAGGAGACCCAGTACTTC.

This sequence joins TRBV10-3 and TRBJ1-1; D remains ambiguous. V lost 0 bases and J 1 base, leaving 9 bases between the germline ends. The CDR3 is 15 amino acids. Germline V lookup: CDR1 ENHRY, CDR2 SYGVKD. For the CDR3, the DNA is TGTGCCATCAGTGAGTCTAAGGGTTCGAACACTGAAGCTTTCTTT. This encodes CAISESKGSNTEAFF.

The chain is built from TRBV6-5 and TRBJ1-6; D is uncertain. V lost 0 bases and J lost 10, with 10 bases in between. This CDR3 spans 14 amino acids. The V gene's germline CDR1 is MNHEY and CDR2 SVGAGI. The CDR3 DNA sequence: TGTGCCAGCAGTTACTCGGGGTTAAGGTCACCCCTCCACTTT. Translating gives CASSYSGLRSPLHF.

This rearrangement joins TRBV27 to TRBJ1-1; D is undetermined. The V gene's germline CDR1 is MNHEY and CDR2 SMNVEV (reference sequence). The length of the CDR3 is 11 residues. V lost 5 bases and J lost 11, with 12 bases in between. CDR3 region: CASSTPGPAFF. CDR3 bases: TGTGCCAGCAGTACCCCGGGCCCCGCTTTCTTT.

Comments on this clone: Other DNA sequences in this sample translate to the same CDR3. The chain carries TRBV7-9 and TRBJ2-3, with 10 bases identical to TRBD2. The CDR3 extends over 15 amino acids. With 1 base clipped from V and 3 bases from J, the junction kept 1 base outside the gene matches. CDR1 and CDR2 (germline): SEHNR, FQNEAQ (reference sequence). The CDR3 DNA follows: TGTGCCAGCAGCTTAGGACTAGCGGGTACAGATACGCAGTATTTT. Amino acids: CASSLGLAGTDTQYF.

The chain combines TRBV18 with TRBJ2-7, with 8 bases identical to TRBD2. The CDR3 spans 16 residues. In germline, CDR1 is KGHSH, CDR2 LQKENI. V was pared by 1 base and J by 0 bases, with 5 bases of the junction left unmatched. CDR3 sequence: CASSPLSGDGSYEQYF. The CDR3 DNA reads TGTGCCAGCTCACCACTTAGCGGGGATGGCTCCTACGAGCAGTACTTC.

The chain employs TRBV5-1 and TRBJ1-1; TRBD1 matches at 7 bases. Trimming at V came to 5 bases and at J to 0 bases, leaving 10 bases not matched to a gene. The length of the CDR3 is 16 residues. Germline assignment: CDR1 SGHRS and CDR2 YFSETQ. This chain's CDR3 is CASSPDRARLNTEAFF. The CDR3 DNA reads TGCGCCAGCAGTCCCGACAGGGCTAGACTGAACACTGAAGCTTTCTTT. The full variable domain, rest sourced from reference TRBV5-1 and TRBJ1-1, is KAGVTQTPRYLIKTRGQQVTLSCSPISGHRSVSWYQQTPGQGLQFLFEYFSETQRNKGNFPGRFSGRQFSNSRSEMNVSTLELGDSALYLCASSPDRARLNTEAFFGQGTRLTVV.

The sample holds a few counts of this clone. This sequence joins TRBV11-3 and TRBJ1-1; 9 bases are a match to TRBD1. The germline V gene has CDR1 SGHNT and CDR2 YENEEA. With 1 base clipped from V and 0 bases from J, the junction kept 6 bases outside the gene matches. The CDR3 contains 17 residues. CDR3 bases: TGTGCCAGCAGCTTAGGGGACAGGGTCCGGATGAACACTGAAGCTTTCTTT. Translated: CASSLGDRVRMNTEAFF.

The CDR3 region is CASSEEGGTEAFF. In DNA, the CDR3 is TGTGCCAGCAGTGAAGAAGGGGGCACTGAAGCTTTCTTT. V and J are TRBV6-1 and TRBJ1-1, with D perhaps TRBD1 (6 bases). V lost 1 base, J lost 4 bases, and 7 bases lay in between. The CDR3 totals 13 residues. From germline, CDR1 is MNHNS and CDR2 SASEGT.

The chain recombines TRBV19 with TRBJ1-1; D is undetermined. The CDR3 length is 13 residues. Trimming shortened V by 3 bases and J by 4 bases, and 9 bases separated the two germline ends. Germline V gene lookup returns CDR1 LNHDA and CDR2 SQIVND (reference sequence). The chain's CDR3 is CASSMGSATEAFF. CDR3 in DNA: TGTGCCAGTAGTATGGGGAGTGCCACTGAAGCTTTCTTT.

Comments on this clone: The same CDR3 also results from other DNA sequences found in this sample. J is TRBJ2-1 and V is TRBV3-1 (or the pseudogene TRBV3-2); TRBD1 might be the D (5 bases). The CDR3 runs to 18 residues. The V gene's germline CDR1 is LGHDT and CDR2 YNNKEL (reference sequence). Trimming removed 0 bases at V and 0 bases at J, with 15 bases between. The CDR3 DNA reads as TGTGCCAGCAGCCAAGATCCTTCGACAGTAAGCTCCTACAATGAGCAGTTCTTC. Translated: CASSQDPSTVSSYNEQFF.

The gene calls are TRBV19 and TRBJ1-1; tentatively, D is TRBD1 (5 bases). Germline V gene lookup returns CDR1 LNHDA and CDR2 SQIVND (reference sequence). V shed 3 bases and J shed 0 bases, with 8 bases lying between them. The CDR3 runs to 14 residues. The CDR3 loop is CASSMEGLNTEAFF. For the CDR3, the DNA is TGTGCCAGTAGTATGGAGGGGCTGAACACTGAAGCTTTCTTT.

The chain joins TRBV5-4 to TRBJ1-6; the match to TRBD1 covers 9 bases. After removal of 4 bases from V and 10 bases from J, the junction contained 12 bases not matched to a gene. This CDR3 region has 16 residues. CDR1 and CDR2 (germline): SGHNT, YYREEE (reference sequence). CDR3 nucleotides: TGTGCCAGCAGCCCCGGGACAGGGATGGGGGGATCACCCCTCCACTTT. The encoded protein is CASSPGTGMGGSPLHF.

The V gene is TRBV2, the J gene TRBJ1-4; maybe TRBD1 (5 bases). The length of the CDR3 is 14 residues. V was pared by 6 bases and J by 8 bases, with 16 bases between. CDR1 is SNHLY and CDR2 is FYNNEI in the germline V gene. CDR3 amino acids: CASSDSINREKLFF. CDR3 DNA: TGTGCCAGCAGCGATTCCATTAACAGGGAAAAACTGTTTTTT. The full variable domain, completed using reference TRBV2 and TRBJ1-4, is EPEVTQTPSHQVTQMGQEVILRCVPISNHLYFYWYRQILGQKVEFLVSFYNNEISEKSEIFDDQFSVERPDGSNFTLKIRSTKLEDSAMYFCASSDSINREKLFFGSGTQLSVL.

The chain has TRBV18 and TRBJ2-5; D gene ambiguous. CDR1 is KGHSH and CDR2 is LQKENI in the germline V gene. Trimming took 0 bases from V and 2 from J, leaving 10 bases between them. The CDR3 runs to 15 residues. DNA for the CDR3: TGTGCCAGCTCACCACCGAACCAGAAACAAGAGACCCAGTACTTC. Translation: CASSPPNQKQETQYF.

The genes are TRBV11-3 and TRBJ1-1, with unresolved D. CDR3 length: 15 amino acids. Germline values: CDR1 SGHNT, CDR2 YENEEA. The V end lost 5 bases, the J end lost 0 bases, and 13 bases lay between the germline ends. The CDR3: CASSPRLLLNTEAFF. CDR3 DNA: TGTGCCAGCAGCCCTCGGCTGTTGCTGAACACTGAAGCTTTCTTT.

V is TRBV7-8 and J is TRBJ1-2; possible D gene TRBD1, 5 bases. The V gene's germline CDR1 is SGHVS and CDR2 FQNEAQ. The CDR3 loop spans 12 amino acids. Trimming took 8 bases from V and 7 from J, leaving 14 bases between them. DNA for the CDR3: TGTGCCAGCGGTGAGGGGCCGGGTGGCTACACCTTC. Protein: CASGEGPGGYTF.

This clone came up once. The chain couples TRBV6-5 to TRBJ1-3; no definite D call. The CDR3 loop spans 16 amino acids. V lost 4 bases to trimming and J lost 0 bases, with 13 bases between them. Germline V gene sequence: CDR1 MNHEY, CDR2 SVGAGI. This CDR3 is CASSSLLPSSGNTIYF. The CDR3 DNA is TGTGCCAGCAGTTCGCTACTTCCCAGCTCTGGAAACACCATATATTTT.

This sequence joins TRBV10-1 and TRBJ1-3; tentatively, D is TRBD1 (5 bases). The V and J ends lost 2 bases and 9 bases respectively, with 8 bases between them. The CDR3 is 12 residues long. Germline loops: CDR1 WNHNN, CDR2 SYGVQD (reference sequence). The DNA of the CDR3 is TGCGCCAGCAGTGAGCAGGGTTGCACCATATATTTT. As protein: CASSEQGCTIYF.

This rearrangement joins TRBV7-9 to TRBJ2-3; TRBD1 agrees at 10 bases. The CDR3 totals 17 residues. J was trimmed by 4 bases and V by 5 bases; bases with no gene match: 12. The germline V gene encodes CDR1 SEHNR and CDR2 FQNEAQ (reference sequence). DNA of the CDR3: TGTGCCAGCAGCCCGTGGGAGGCGACAGGGGGCCCAGATACGCAGTATTTT. Translation: CASSPWEATGGPDTQYF.

The genes are TRBV7-2 and TRBJ2-7, with a weak D call TRBD1 (5 bases). The CDR3 contains 12 residues. Trimming shortened V by 6 bases and J by 3 bases, and 9 bases separated the two germline ends. Germline V gene lookup returns CDR1 SGHTA and CDR2 FQGNSA. In DNA form, the CDR3 reads TGTGCCAGCAGACAAGGGGTCTACGAGCAGTACTTC. Its protein is CASRQGVYEQYF.

J is TRBJ2-1 and V is TRBV6-2 or TRBV6-3; D is uncertain. Trimming removed 7 bases at V and 0 bases at J, with 13 bases between. The CDR3 length is 15 residues. The germline V gene has CDR1 MNHEY and CDR2 SVGEGT. The DNA of the CDR3 is TGTGCCAGCATCCCCTCCCACGGCTCCTACAATGAGCAGTTCTTC. Protein sequence: CASIPSHGSYNEQFF.

The CDR3 sequence is CASSSQGPFNSPLHF. CDR3 coding DNA: TGCGCCAGCAGCTCGCAGGGTCCCTTCAATTCACCCCTCCACTTT. The J gene is TRBJ1-6, the V gene TRBV5-1; D is possibly TRBD1 (5 bases). Germline V lookup: CDR1 SGHRS, CDR2 YFSETQ. Trimming left V 3 bases short and J 7 bases short, with 14 bases between. The CDR3 loop spans 15 amino acids.

This chain uses TRBV27 with TRBJ2-1; TRBD2 is a possible D gene (6 bases). V was shortened by 4 bases and J by 3 bases, with 16 bases between the two germline ends. CDR1 is MNHEY and CDR2 is SMNVEV in the germline V gene (reference sequence). The CDR3 extends over 16 amino acids. CDR3 sequence reads: CASSSPLRDFYNEQFF. CDR3 sequence (DNA): TGTGCCAGCAGTTCTCCACTCCGGGACTTCTACAATGAGCAGTTCTTC.

The V and J genes are TRBV19 and TRBJ2-1; 8 bases line up with TRBD1. The V gene's germline CDR1 is LNHDA and CDR2 SQIVND (reference sequence). The CDR3 has 14 amino acids. V was pared by 7 bases and J by 5 bases, with 7 bases of the junction left unmatched. CDR3: CASNRQGANNEQFF. DNA of the CDR3: TGTGCCAGTAACCGGCAGGGGGCTAACAATGAGCAGTTCTTC.

The V gene is TRBV3-1 (or the pseudogene TRBV3-2), the J gene TRBJ2-7; perhaps TRBD1 as D (5 bases). This CDR3 region has 14 residues. V gave up 5 bases and J gave up 3 bases, with 14 bases separating them. Germline V gene sequence: CDR1 LGHDT, CDR2 YNNKEL (reference sequence). CDR3 protein: CASSSRHQGYEQYF. Written as DNA, the CDR3 is TGTGCCAGCAGCTCAAGACACCAGGGCTACGAGCAGTACTTC.

The V and J genes are TRBV27 and TRBJ2-1; D unclear. Germline CDR1 is MNHEY and CDR2 is SMNVEV (reference sequence). This CDR3 has 14 residues. The germline V and J ends were trimmed by 3 bases and 2 bases, with 8 bases remaining between them. CDR3 protein: CASSFILAYNEQFF. Written as DNA, the CDR3 is TGTGCCAGCAGTTTTATCCTTGCCTACAATGAGCAGTTCTTC.

The V call is TRBV5-4, the J call TRBJ2-7; a possible D gene is TRBD1 (6 bases). Germline CDR1 SGHNT, CDR2 YYREEE (reference sequence). This CDR3 comprises 13 residues. The V and J ends lost 4 bases and 2 bases respectively, with 10 bases between them. CDR3 protein: CASSHGQTYEQYF. CDR3 nucleotides: TGTGCCAGCAGCCACGGACAGACCTACGAGCAGTACTTC.